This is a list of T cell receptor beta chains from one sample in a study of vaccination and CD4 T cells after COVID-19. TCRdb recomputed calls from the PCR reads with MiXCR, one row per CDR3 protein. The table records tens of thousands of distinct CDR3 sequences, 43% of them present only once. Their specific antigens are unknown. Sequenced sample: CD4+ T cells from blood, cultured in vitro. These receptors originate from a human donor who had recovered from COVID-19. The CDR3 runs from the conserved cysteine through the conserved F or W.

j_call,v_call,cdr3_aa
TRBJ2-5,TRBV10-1,CASSISITSLQETQYF
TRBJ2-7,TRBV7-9,CASSLARPVGLNYEQYF
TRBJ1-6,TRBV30,CAWRRWLEYNSPLHF
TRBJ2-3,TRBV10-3,CAIAGTTSTDTQYF
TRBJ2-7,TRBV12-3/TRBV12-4,CASSSEGTPTYEQYF
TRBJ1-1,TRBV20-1,CSATIGQLNTEAFF
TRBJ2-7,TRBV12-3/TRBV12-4,CASSLDIHEQYF
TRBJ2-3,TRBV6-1,CASHLANTQYF
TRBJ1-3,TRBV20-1,CSAQTTGTGNTIYF
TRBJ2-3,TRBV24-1,CATSRAGKDTQYF
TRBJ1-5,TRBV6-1,CASWRSLSNQPQHF
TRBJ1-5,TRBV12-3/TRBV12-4,CASSLMGASNQPQHF
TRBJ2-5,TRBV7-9,CASSLGTGEETQYF
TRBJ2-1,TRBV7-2,CASSPTRGGDEQFF
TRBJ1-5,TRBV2,CASSRTGGNQPQHF
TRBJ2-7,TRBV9,CASSVRSLAGPYEQYF
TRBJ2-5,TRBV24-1,CATSGRGEETQYF
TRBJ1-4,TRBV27,CASSLKRRSTDEKLFF
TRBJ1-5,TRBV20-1,CSARTKVSGQPQHF
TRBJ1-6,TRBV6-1,CASSLEGSSYNSPLHF
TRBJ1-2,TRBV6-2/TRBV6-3,CASSSGQGYTF
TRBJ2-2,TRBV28,CASSGGELFF